Below are 27 T cell receptor beta chains sequenced from a single sample in a study of blood T cell repertoires in COVID-19. The repertoire was sequenced with immunoSEQ multiplex PCR; TCRdb's copy has only in-frame clones and lacks some. The table shows around 300,000 clones, with approximately 88% occurring only once. Material: PBMCs or T cells enriched from blood (not recorded which). These TCRs come from a woman in her twenties or thirties who had recovered from COVID-19.

V and J are TRBV24-1 and TRBJ2-5; TRBD1 agrees at 9 bases. CDR1 and CDR2 from the germline V gene are KGHDR and SFDVKD. The junction had 13 bases not matched to a gene; V was cut back by 9 bases and J by 6 bases. The CDR3 runs 15 residues. The CDR3 DNA reads TGTGCCACCGCCTCAACAGGGGGCGTTTCGAAGACCCAGTACTTC. Residues: CATASTGGVSKTQYF.

This clone is a singleton in its sample. The gene calls are TRBV6-2 or TRBV6-3 and TRBJ2-7; 7 bases are a match to TRBD1. With 4 bases clipped from V and 6 bases from J, the junction kept 3 bases outside the gene matches. The CDR3 loop spans 12 amino acids. The germline V gene encodes CDR1 MNHEY and CDR2 SVGEGT. In DNA, the CDR3 is TGTGCCAGCAGTTCTAGACAGGGCGAGCAGTACTTC. This sequence encodes CASSSRQGEQYF.

The chain recombines TRBV9 with TRBJ2-1; TRBD1 matches at 9 bases. The CDR3 has 16 residues. V was pared by 3 bases and J by 2 bases, with 6 bases of the junction left unmatched. Per the germline V gene, CDR1 is SGDLS and CDR2 is YYNGEE. The chain's CDR3 is CASSGRRTGAYNEQFF. CDR3 nucleotides: TGTGCCAGCAGCGGGAGACGGACAGGGGCCTACAATGAGCAGTTCTTC.

The rearrangement links TRBV6-8 to TRBJ2-7, with 9 positions matching TRBD1. From germline, CDR1 is MNHGY and CDR2 SAAAGT. The V segment lost 6 bases and the J segment 5 bases; nucleotides outside the gene matches: 8. The CDR3 runs 14 residues. CDR3 DNA: TGTGCCAGCAGCTCCGGGACAGGGTGCGACGAGCAGTACTTC. Translation gives CASSSGTGCDEQYF.

The genes are TRBV7-2 and TRBJ1-4; D unresolved. Germline V gene data show CDR1 as SGHTA and CDR2 as FQGNSA. The V and J ends lost 3 bases and 4 bases respectively, with 15 bases between them. The CDR3 is 16 residues long. The CDR3 sequence is CASSFSRASLNEKLFF. Here the CDR3 DNA reads TGTGCCAGCAGCTTTTCCCGTGCGTCCCTTAATGAAAAACTGTTTTTT.

The V and J genes are TRBV4-2 and TRBJ1-6, with D possibly matching TRBD1 (6 bases). Germline CDR1 is LGHNA and CDR2 is YNFKEQ. Trimming pared 4 bases from V and 1 base from J, leaving 14 bases between. The length of the CDR3 is 17 residues. The CDR3: CASSRTGSRSYNSPLHF. CDR3 nucleotides: TGTGCCAGCAGCCGAACAGGGTCTCGATCCTATAATTCACCCCTCCACTTT.

This chain connects TRBV6-5 to TRBJ1-1, with 9 nucleotides matching TRBD1. The CDR3 runs to 13 residues. Trimming removed 9 bases from V and 3 bases from J; junction bases left unmatched: 5. CDR1 and CDR2 from the germline V gene are MNHEY and SVGAGI. The CDR3 reads CASTGTGYTEAFF. The CDR3 DNA reads TGTGCCAGTACCGGGACAGGGTACACTGAAGCTTTCTTT.

The rearrangement uses TRBV30 and TRBJ1-6, with a tentative D call TRBD1 (5 bases). Germline V lookup: CDR1 GTSNPN, CDR2 SVGIG (reference sequence). With 0 bases removed from V and 1 base from J, the gap between germline ends came to 7 bases. This CDR3 has 15 amino acids. DNA of the CDR3: TGTGCCTGGAGTGTAGGGGAATCCTATAATTCACCCCTCCACTTT. Translating gives CAWSVGESYNSPLHF.

The chain joins TRBV3-1 (or the pseudogene TRBV3-2) to TRBJ2-7, with 7 bases identical to TRBD1. V lost 4 bases, J lost 1 base, and 19 bases stayed unmatched. CDR1 LGHDT and CDR2 YNNKEL come from the germline V gene (reference sequence). The CDR3 sequence is 19 residues long. The CDR3 DNA sequence: TGTGCCAGCAGCCCGCACCAACCAGGGGGTCGCCACTCTTCCTACGAGCAGTACTTC. Its translation: CASSPHQPGGRHSSYEQYF.

This chain links TRBV7-9 with TRBJ1-2; the match to TRBD1 covers 11 bases. CDR1 SEHNR and CDR2 FQNEAQ come from the germline V gene (reference sequence). This CDR3 spans 15 amino acids. V lost 1 base and J lost 6; bases outside the gene matches: 4. The CDR3: CASSLGGQGANGYTF. The CDR3 nucleotides are TGTGCCAGCAGCTTAGGTGGACAGGGGGCGAATGGCTACACCTTC.

This clone was recorded a few times. The rearrangement uses TRBV13 and TRBJ2-7; 8 positions agree with TRBD2. J was trimmed by 3 bases and V by 5 bases; bases with no gene match: 6. Germline lookup yields CDR1 PRHDT and CDR2 FYEKMQ (reference sequence). The CDR3 totals 14 residues. The CDR3: CASSLVAGGYEQYF. CDR3 bases: TGTGCCAGCAGCCTAGTGGCGGGGGGCTACGAGCAGTACTTC.

The J gene is TRBJ1-4, the V gene TRBV5-1; no firm D call. This CDR3 has 15 amino acids. Germline assignment: CDR1 SGHRS and CDR2 YFSETQ. V shed 2 bases and J shed 3 bases, with 11 bases lying between them. CDR3 amino acids: CASSFGSRANEKLFF. Written as DNA, the CDR3 is TGCGCCAGCAGCTTCGGGTCCCGCGCTAATGAAAAACTGTTTTTT.

V is TRBV12-3 or TRBV12-4 and J is TRBJ1-1, with D tentatively TRBD1 (5 bases). V lost 4 bases to trimming and J lost 10 bases, with 16 bases between them. CDR3 length: 13 residues. In DNA, the CDR3 is TGTGCCAGCAGTTGGGAGGGACTTAGGGGAGCTTTCTTT. Translating gives CASSWEGLRGAFF.

The CDR3 coding sequence is TGTGCCAGCAGCTTGTTAGGGGTTACCTCTGGAAACACCATATATTTT. It translates to CASSLLGVTSGNTIYF. V and J are TRBV5-6 and TRBJ1-3, with a weak D call TRBD1 (5 bases). Germline V gene sequence: CDR1 SGHDT, CDR2 YYEEEE. The CDR3 loop spans 16 amino acids. The V gene lost 1 base and the J gene lost 0 bases, with 11 bases spanning the gap.

The chain couples TRBV28 to TRBJ2-1; D unclear. In germline, CDR1 is MDHEN, CDR2 SYDVKM. Trimming left V 3 bases short and J 2 bases short, with 8 bases between. This CDR3 comprises 14 residues. CDR3: CASSFPGTYNEQFF. The CDR3, as DNA: TGTGCCAGCAGTTTCCCAGGCACCTACAATGAGCAGTTCTTC.

The genes are TRBV13 and TRBJ2-5; the D gene is possibly TRBD2 (6 bases). The germline gives CDR1 PRHDT, CDR2 FYEKMQ (reference sequence). This CDR3 has 13 residues. Trimming left V 4 bases short and J 5 bases short, with 11 bases between. The CDR3 here is CASSSDRGETQYF. The CDR3 coding sequence is TGTGCCAGCAGCTCTGACCGGGGGGAGACCCAGTACTTC. Full variable domain (missing parts from reference TRBV13 and TRBJ2-5): AAGVIQSPRHLIKEKRETATLKCYPIPRHDTVYWYQQGPGQDPQFLISFYEKMQSDKGSIPDRFSAQQFSDYHSELNMSSLELGDSALYFCASSSDRGETQYFGPGTRLLVL.

The CDR3 sequence: CASSTHTRDRGRDEAFF. The CDR3 nucleotides are TGCGCCAGCAGCACTCACACCCGGGACAGGGGTAGGGATGAAGCTTTCTTT. This chain joins TRBV5-1 and TRBJ1-1; TRBD1 aligns across 10 bases. The CDR3 is 17 amino acids. The germline gives CDR1 SGHRS, CDR2 YFSETQ. V lost 4 bases to trimming and J lost 7 bases; unmatched junction nucleotides: 16.

The V and J genes are TRBV5-1 and TRBJ2-5, with D possibly TRBD1 on 6 matching bases. The CDR3 is 15 amino acids. Germline V gives CDR1 SGHRS, CDR2 YFSETQ. V was trimmed by 2 bases and J by 4 bases, leaving 15 bases between them. The CDR3 spells CASSFVTGLVETQYF. CDR3 sequence (DNA): TGCGCCAGCAGCTTCGTGACAGGTCTGGTAGAGACCCAGTACTTC.

V is TRBV19 and J is TRBJ2-7; D gene uncertain. In germline, CDR1 is LNHDA, CDR2 SQIVND (reference sequence). Deletions cut 2 bases from V and 5 bases from J, with 16 bases between. This CDR3 is built from 15 residues. CDR3 bases: TGTGCCAGTAGTATAACTGCTTCACTATTCCACGAGCAGTACTTC. This encodes CASSITASLFHEQYF.

The CDR3 reads CASSYGQYTEAFF. CDR3 DNA sequence: TGTGCCAGCAGCTACGGACAGTACACTGAAGCTTTCTTT. This rearrangement joins TRBV7-3 to TRBJ1-1; possibly TRBD1 for D (6 bases). Trimming pared 4 bases from V and 3 bases from J, leaving 9 bases between. Per germline, CDR1 SGHTA and CDR2 FQGTGA. CDR3 length: 13 residues.

This clone was recorded only once. The chain is built from TRBV2 and TRBJ1-1; 7 positions match TRBD1. Germline loops: CDR1 SNHLY, CDR2 FYNNEI. This CDR3 region has 14 residues. V gave up 6 bases and J gave up 6 bases; unmatched junction bases: 10. CDR3 in DNA: TGTGCCAGCAGCAAGATGACAGGGTACGCTGAAGCTTTCTTT. Translated, it gives CASSKMTGYAEAFF.

V usage is TRBV18 and J usage is TRBJ2-3; 7 nucleotides agree with TRBD1. Trimming removed 3 bases from V and 0 bases from J; junction bases left unmatched: 3. Germline CDR1 reads KGHSH; CDR2 reads LQKENI. CDR3 length: 15 residues. CDR3: CASSPDRTSTDTQYF. Written as DNA, the CDR3 is TGTGCCAGCTCACCGGACAGGACGAGCACAGATACGCAGTATTTT. The whole variable domain, remainder taken from reference TRBV18 and TRBJ2-3, is NAGVMQNPRHLVRRRGQEARLRCSPMKGHSHVYWYRQLPEEGLKFMVYLQKENIIDESGMPKERFSAEFPKEGPSILRIQQVVRGDSAAYFCASSPDRTSTDTQYFGPGTRLTVL.

The count of this clone is one. The chain joins TRBV28 to TRBJ1-6; D perhaps matches TRBD1 (5 bases). The CDR3 contains 15 residues. Trimming took 2 bases from V and 9 from J, leaving 14 bases between them. The germline V gene has CDR1 MDHEN and CDR2 SYDVKM. This chain's CDR3 is CASSLTGRRGSPLHF. The CDR3 nucleotides read TGTGCCAGCAGTTTAACAGGCAGACGTGGTTCACCCCTCCACTTT. The full variable domain, in which reference TRBV28 and TRBJ1-6 provide the parts outside the CDR3, is DVKVTQSSRYLVKRTGEKVFLECVQDMDHENMFWYRQDPGLGLRLIYFSYDVKMKEKGDIPEGYSVSREKKERFSLILESASTNQTSMYLCASSLTGRRGSPLHFGNGTRLTVT.

As concerns this clone: Its ends do not fully match the called genes, so a read error is possible. The CDR3 region is CASSSGTSIDTQYF. The CDR3 DNA follows: TGTGCCAGCAGCAGCGGGACTAGCATAGATACGCAGTATTTT. The J gene is TRBJ2-3, the V gene TRBV5-6, with TRBD2 matching 9 bases. CDR1 and CDR2 (germline): SGHDT, YYEEEE. The CDR3 length is 14 residues.

V is TRBV27 and J is TRBJ2-7; a possible D gene is TRBD1 (6 bases). The V end was cut by 2 bases, the J end by 1 base, with 12 bases between. The CDR3 runs to 15 residues. CDR1 MNHEY and CDR2 SMNVEV come from the germline V gene (reference sequence). CDR3 protein: CASSLRDTRSYEQYF. In DNA, the CDR3 is TGTGCCAGCAGTTTAAGGGACACCCGTTCCTACGAGCAGTACTTC.

The chain recombines TRBV28 with TRBJ2-3; TRBD2 matches at 10 bases. The CDR3 sequence is 15 residues long. The germline CDR1 and CDR2 sequences are MDHEN and SYDVKM. The V gene end was trimmed by 7 bases and the J gene end by 5 bases; junction bases not matched to a gene: 9. The CDR3 DNA follows: TGTGCCAGCATTAGTGGGGGACTAGCGTTAGATACGCAGTATTTT. Its protein is CASISGGLALDTQYF.

The CDR3 DNA is TGCGCCAGCAGACCCGGGACTAGCTCCTACAATGAGCAGTTCTTC. Translation: CASRPGTSSYNEQFF. The chain uses TRBV5-1 and TRBJ2-1, with 8 bases aligning to TRBD2. Germline V lookup: CDR1 SGHRS, CDR2 YFSETQ. CDR3 length: 15 amino acids. V was pared by 5 bases and J by 0 bases, with 4 bases of the junction left unmatched.